The 32 T cell receptor beta chains given below trace back to one sample, sequenced in a study of T cell repertoires in cytomegalovirus infection. TCRdb re-called the reads through MiXCR, storing one row per CDR3 protein. The sample yields around 770,000 distinct CDR3 sequences, under 35% seen once. Antigens of these TCRs are unknown. Sequencing was performed on cultured CD8+ T cells from PBMCs, taken from culture after CMV antigen stimulation. These receptor sequences come from a human donor in good health (CMV status not recorded). Some clones in this sample may be carry-over from other donors' samples.

This clonotype was seen ten or more times. This rearrangement joins TRBV7-2 to TRBJ1-4, with D possibly being TRBD1 (5 bases). The CDR3 loop spans 16 amino acids. Germline CDR1 is SGHTA and CDR2 is FQGNSA. The V gene lost 4 bases and the J gene lost 0 bases, with 12 bases spanning the gap. This CDR3 is CASSSGHLATNEKLFF. CDR3 coding DNA: TGTGCCAGCAGCTCCGGACACCTCGCAACTAATGAAAAACTGTTTTTT.

This clonotype was seen only once. V is TRBV6-1 and J is TRBJ1-4, with D hard to call. Germline V CDR1 and CDR2: MNHNS, SASEGT. This CDR3 has 14 amino acids. V was shortened by 4 bases and J by 6 bases, with 12 bases between the two germline ends. This CDR3 reads CASSGPGRDEKLFF. The CDR3 DNA sequence: TGTGCCAGCAGTGGCCCGGGGAGGGATGAAAAACTGTTTTTT.

V gene TRBV12-3 or TRBV12-4 combines with J gene TRBJ2-2; D is undetermined. V was clipped by 3 bases and J by 2 bases, with 7 bases between them. This CDR3 has 14 amino acids. The CDR3 loop reads CASSFDTNTGELFF. The DNA of the CDR3 is TGTGCCAGCAGTTTCGACACCAACACCGGGGAGCTGTTTTTT.

The sample holds a few counts of this clonotype. The chain links TRBV7-9 to TRBJ2-4; a possible D gene is TRBD1 (5 bases). The CDR3 is 18 amino acids. Germline V lookup: CDR1 SEHNR, CDR2 FQNEAQ (reference sequence). V was cut by 3 bases and J by 0 bases, with 18 bases left in between. The chain's CDR3 is CASSFPSVQVLAKNIQYF. In DNA, the CDR3 is TGTGCCAGCAGCTTCCCTTCTGTACAGGTTTTAGCCAAAAACATTCAGTACTTC.

This clonotype was detected ten times or more. The chain has TRBV7-8 and TRBJ2-5, with a possible D match to TRBD1 (7 bases). Between the trimmed V and J ends, which lost 2 bases and 5 bases, there was a span of 21 bases. This CDR3 comprises 17 residues. Germline V gene sequence: CDR1 SGHVS, CDR2 FQNEAQ. CDR3 in amino acids: CASSLWGRGTGDETQYF. The CDR3, as DNA: TGTGCCAGCAGCTTATGGGGGCGGGGAACAGGGGACGAGACCCAGTACTTC.

V and J are TRBV7-9 and TRBJ1-5; 9 bases are shared with TRBD1. Trimming removed 0 bases from V and 7 bases from J; junction bases left unmatched: 7. CDR1 and CDR2 (germline): SEHNR, FQNEAQ (reference sequence). The CDR3 is made up of 16 amino acids. The CDR3 region is CASSLATGGAGQPQHF. In DNA form, the CDR3 reads TGTGCCAGCAGCTTAGCAACAGGGGGCGCCGGCCAGCCCCAGCATTTT.

CDR3 loop: CASVSGAEQFF. CDR3 DNA: TGTGCCAGCGTATCTGGCGCCGAGCAGTTCTTC. V is TRBV12-3 or TRBV12-4 and J is TRBJ2-1; D is unclear. The CDR3 runs 11 residues. The V end lost 8 bases, the J end lost 10 bases, and 12 bases lay between the germline ends.

The CDR3, as DNA: TGTGCCAGCAGTCCCATTCACTCTCGGGACAGGGGGAGGGCCTACGAGCAGTACTTC. Its translation is CASSPIHSRDRGRAYEQYF. The rearrangement uses TRBV12-3 or TRBV12-4 and TRBJ2-7; 11 bases align to TRBD1. The CDR3 covers 19 residues. Unmatched junction bases numbered 17, after V lost 5 bases and J lost 2 bases.

The chain joins TRBV7-6 to TRBJ1-5; TRBD1 agrees at 8 bases. From germline, CDR1 is SGHVS and CDR2 FNYEAQ. This CDR3 spans 16 amino acids. The J segment lost 2 bases and the V segment lost 3 bases, leaving 6 bases of the junction unmatched. The CDR3 sequence: CASSLSGGQGNQPQHF. As DNA, the CDR3 is TGTGCCAGCAGCTTGTCAGGGGGACAGGGCAATCAGCCCCAGCATTTT.

As to this clonotype: This is likely a read error, given that the CDR3 carries no conserved phenylalanine or tryptophan at its end. The chain links TRBV4-1 to TRBJ2-5; D not resolved. The germline gives CDR1 MGHRA, CDR2 YSYEKL. Deletions cut 3 bases from V and 3 bases from J, with 11 bases between. The CDR3 runs to 14 residues. CDR3 amino acids: CASSQERSEETQYS. DNA for the CDR3: TGCGCCAGCAGCCAGGAAAGATCAGAAGAGACCCAGTACTCC.

In its sample, this clonotype was seen a few times. The gene calls are TRBV7-9 and TRBJ2-7; 7 bases are a match to TRBD1. Losses at the gene ends were 5 bases for V and 7 bases for J; bases not matched to a gene: 14. Germline CDR1 SEHNR, CDR2 FQNEAQ (reference sequence). The CDR3 is made up of 15 amino acids. The CDR3 protein is CASSPRDSPEWEQYV. CDR3 nucleotides: TGTGCCAGCAGCCCTCGGGACAGTCCCGAGTGGGAGCAGTACGTC.

This clonotype was detected a few times. The chain recombines TRBV6-5 with TRBJ2-6; tentatively, D is TRBD1 (5 bases). Germline V gene data show CDR1 as MNHEY and CDR2 as SVGAGI. V was pared by 8 bases and J by 1 base, with 6 bases between. This CDR3 has 13 residues. For the CDR3, the DNA is TGTGCCAGCCAGGGTTCTGGGGCCAACGTCCTGACTTTC. Its translation is CASQGSGANVLTF.

A few counts support this clonotype. The chain combines TRBV28 with TRBJ2-7, with TRBD2 matching 9 bases. Looked up from germline, CDR1 is MDHEN and CDR2 is SYDVKM. Germline trimming cut 2 bases from V and 6 bases from J; bases unmatched to any gene: 2. The CDR3 sequence is 13 residues long. The CDR3 protein is CASSLVAGAEQYV. The CDR3 region has the DNA TGTGCCAGCAGTTTAGTAGCGGGGGCCGAGCAGTACGTC.

The rearrangement uses TRBV7-9 and TRBJ2-4; D possibly uses TRBD1 or TRBD2 (5 bases each). Germline V CDR1 and CDR2: SEHNR, FQNEAQ (reference sequence). With 5 bases removed from V and 6 bases from J, the gap between germline ends came to 8 bases. This CDR3 spans 12 amino acids. The chain's CDR3 is CASSGDRNIQYF. For the CDR3, the DNA is TGTGCCAGCAGCGGGGACCGAAACATTCAGTACTTC. Combining the CDR3 with reference TRBV7-9 and TRBJ2-4 gives the whole variable domain DTGVSQNPRHKITKRGQNVTFRCDPISEHNRLYWYRQTLGQGPEFLTYFQNEAQLEKSRLLSDRFSAERPKGSFSTLEIQRTEQGDSAMYLCASSGDRNIQYFGAGTRLSVL.

With respect to this clonotype: One end of the junction is discordant with germline, which a read error may explain. This chain joins TRBV7-7 and TRBJ2-1; 10 nucleotides agree with TRBD1. Germline V gene data show CDR1 as SSHAT and CDR2 as FNYEAQ (reference sequence). CDR3 length: 15 residues. Here the CDR3 reads CASSQGTGVLSEQFF. CDR3 DNA sequence: TGTGCTAGCAGTCAAGGGACAGGGGTATTGAGTGAGCAGTTCTTC.

A few counts support this clonotype. The chain employs TRBV5-1 and TRBJ1-2, with D possibly TRBD1 on 5 matching bases. The V and J ends lost 0 bases and 2 bases respectively, with 23 bases between them. Germline V gene lookup returns CDR1 SGHRS and CDR2 YFSETQ. The CDR3 length is 19 residues. The CDR3 region has the DNA TGCGCCAGCAGCTTGGACCGTGAGGGGCTATACGGAACCAACTATGGCTACACCTTC. Translation: CASSLDREGLYGTNYGYTF.

V gene TRBV29-1 combines with J gene TRBJ2-5; 11 bases map to TRBD2. The CDR3 extends over 15 amino acids. V shed 6 bases and J 1 base; nucleotides not matched to a gene: 7. CDR1 is SQVTM and CDR2 is ANQGSEA in the germline V gene. The CDR3 sequence is CSVVSGGVLQETQYF. The CDR3 coding sequence is TGCAGCGTGGTTAGCGGGGGGGTCCTCCAAGAGACCCAGTACTTC.

The table lists this clonotype with many counts. In nucleotides, the CDR3 is TGTGCCAGCAGCTTAGATCGGAGTCGCCCGGGACAGGGTCGCCCAGATACGCAGTATTTT. The encoded protein is CASSLDRSRPGQGRPDTQYF. The chain recombines TRBV7-6 with TRBJ2-3; TRBD1 agrees at 9 bases. Looked up from germline, CDR1 is SGHVS and CDR2 is FNYEAQ. V dropped 1 base and J dropped 4; count of bases not matched to a gene: 18. The CDR3 contains 20 residues.

The chain links TRBV4-1 to TRBJ2-5; tentatively, D is TRBD2 (5 bases). From germline, CDR1 is MGHRA and CDR2 YSYEKL. V was trimmed by 1 base and J by 2 bases, leaving 8 bases between them. There are 14 residues in the CDR3. Here the CDR3 DNA reads TGCGCCAGCAGCCAAGGCGAGGGTCAAGAGACCCAGTACTTC. It specifies CASSQGEGQETQYF.

This clonotype was counted between two and nine times. The chain combines TRBV7-6 with TRBJ2-7; the D call may be TRBD1 or TRBD2 (5 bases each). The V gene lost 1 base and the J gene lost 0 bases, with 10 bases spanning the gap. The V gene's germline CDR1 is SGHVS and CDR2 FNYEAQ. The CDR3 consists of 15 residues. CDR3 residues: CASSLEGPSSYEQYF. DNA of the CDR3: TGTGCCAGCAGCTTAGAGGGACCCAGCTCCTACGAGCAGTACTTC.

This clonotype was seen a few times. The chain employs TRBV10-3 and TRBJ1-2, with D unresolved. CDR3 size: 15 residues. V was clipped by 4 bases and J by 2 bases, with 14 bases between them. Per germline, CDR1 ENHRY and CDR2 SYGVKD. CDR3 bases: TGTGCCATCAGTGTATCGGACTCCCAAAACTATGGCTACACCTTC. This codes for CAISVSDSQNYGYTF.

This chain uses TRBV25-1 with TRBJ1-6, with 7 nucleotides matching TRBD1. Germline assignment: CDR1 MGHDK and CDR2 SYGVNS. The V segment lost 0 bases and the J segment 7 bases; nucleotides outside the gene matches: 15. CDR3 length: 19 amino acids. CDR3 nucleotides: TGTGCCAGCAGTGAATATTATATGCCGACAGGGACGCTCAATTCACCCCTCCACTTT. This sequence encodes CASSEYYMPTGTLNSPLHF. Full variable domain (rest looked up from reference TRBV25-1 and TRBJ1-6): EADIYQTPRYLVIGTGKKITLECSQTMGHDKMYWYQQDPGMELHLIHYSYGVNSTEKGDLSSESTVSRIRTEHFPLTLESARPSHTSQYLCASSEYYMPTGTLNSPLHFGNGTRLTVT.

The chain carries TRBV29-1 and TRBJ2-6; a possible D gene is TRBD2 (5 bases). Trimming stripped 7 bases from V and 6 bases from J, with 10 bases between. The CDR3 has 12 residues. CDR1 and CDR2 from the germline V gene are SQVTM and ANQGSEA. CDR3 sequence (DNA): TGCAGCGCTGAGGGATCGGCCAACGTCCTGACTTTC. The encoded protein is CSAEGSANVLTF.

This clonotype has ten or more counts. The chain recombines TRBV6-1 with TRBJ2-7, with D perhaps being TRBD1 or TRBD2 (5 bases each). Germline V CDR1 and CDR2: MNHNS, SASEGT. This CDR3 has 14 amino acids. Between the trimmed V and J ends, which lost 2 bases and 1 base, there was a span of 9 bases. CDR3 residues: CASSEWGKSYEQYF. CDR3 in DNA: TGTGCCAGCAGTGAATGGGGGAAATCCTACGAGCAGTACTTC.

This clonotype was counted a few times. The rearrangement joins TRBV20-1 to TRBJ1-1, with 8 bases identical to TRBD1. After removal of 5 bases from V and 0 bases from J, the junction contained 8 bases not matched to a gene. Per germline, CDR1 DFQATT and CDR2 SNEGSKA (reference sequence). This CDR3 spans 15 amino acids. CDR3 region: CSASGQAYMNTEAFF. CDR3 sequence (DNA): TGCAGTGCTTCGGGACAGGCATATATGAACACTGAAGCTTTCTTT.

This clonotype showed up just a few times. The chain carries TRBV6-1 and TRBJ1-4; the D is unclear. V lost 4 bases, J lost 7 bases, and 13 bases lay in between. Germline V gene lookup returns CDR1 MNHNS and CDR2 SASEGT. The length of the CDR3 is 14 residues. The CDR3 loop is CASSVGRYIEKLFF. Written as DNA, the CDR3 is TGTGCCAGCAGTGTGGGCAGATATATTGAAAAACTGTTTTTT.

The table lists this clonotype with a few counts. V gene TRBV14 combines with J gene TRBJ1-2; 8 nucleotides line up with TRBD1. Germline values: CDR1 SGHDN, CDR2 FVKESK. Trimming took 1 base from V and 4 from J; bases not matched to a gene: 8. The CDR3 length is 16 residues. This CDR3 is CASSQVGQGLAYGYTF. The CDR3 coding sequence is TGTGCCAGCAGCCAAGTTGGACAGGGACTTGCCTATGGCTACACCTTC.

V is TRBV7-9 and J is TRBJ2-7, with 7 bases aligning to TRBD1. The ends lost 5 bases at V and 7 bases at J; junction bases unmatched: 14. CDR3 length: 15 amino acids. Germline V lookup: CDR1 SEHNR, CDR2 FQNEAQ (reference sequence). This chain's CDR3 is CASSDEFRGWDEQYF. The CDR3 nucleotides read TGTGCCAGCAGCGACGAGTTCAGGGGGTGGGATGAGCAGTACTTC.

The chain recombines TRBV4-1 with TRBJ2-7; no clear D gene. V lost 0 bases and J lost 2, with 8 bases in between. This CDR3 has 14 residues. Germline CDR1 MGHRA, CDR2 YSYEKL. The CDR3 region is CASSQDPGTYEQYF. The CDR3 nucleotides are TGCGCCAGCAGCCAAGATCCAGGAACCTACGAGCAGTACTTC.

This clonotype showed up many times. The V and J genes are TRBV7-6 and TRBJ2-1; either TRBD1 or TRBD2 may supply D (5 bases each). In germline, CDR1 is SGHVS, CDR2 FNYEAQ. The CDR3 has 15 residues. V was clipped by 1 base and J by 4 bases, with 11 bases between them. CDR3 protein: CASSLVGTGYNEQFF. The DNA for the CDR3 is TGTGCCAGCAGCTTAGTAGGGACGGGATACAATGAGCAGTTCTTC.

The V and J genes are TRBV5-1 and TRBJ2-5; a possible D gene is TRBD2 (6 bases). The CDR3 length is 14 residues. V lost 2 bases, J lost 4 bases, and 12 bases lay in between. Germline V gene sequence: CDR1 SGHRS, CDR2 YFSETQ. Here the CDR3 reads CASSFLPGGETQYF. The CDR3 DNA is TGCGCCAGCAGCTTCCTCCCCGGGGGAGAGACCCAGTACTTC.

J is TRBJ2-1 and V is TRBV5-1; D possibly corresponds to TRBD1 (6 bases). Germline assignment: CDR1 SGHRS and CDR2 YFSETQ. This CDR3 region has 14 residues. Trimming removed 4 bases at V and 7 bases at J, with 15 bases between. CDR3 loop: CASSPTDSPNEQFF. For the CDR3, the DNA is TGCGCCAGCAGCCCGACGGACAGTCCTAATGAGCAGTTCTTC.